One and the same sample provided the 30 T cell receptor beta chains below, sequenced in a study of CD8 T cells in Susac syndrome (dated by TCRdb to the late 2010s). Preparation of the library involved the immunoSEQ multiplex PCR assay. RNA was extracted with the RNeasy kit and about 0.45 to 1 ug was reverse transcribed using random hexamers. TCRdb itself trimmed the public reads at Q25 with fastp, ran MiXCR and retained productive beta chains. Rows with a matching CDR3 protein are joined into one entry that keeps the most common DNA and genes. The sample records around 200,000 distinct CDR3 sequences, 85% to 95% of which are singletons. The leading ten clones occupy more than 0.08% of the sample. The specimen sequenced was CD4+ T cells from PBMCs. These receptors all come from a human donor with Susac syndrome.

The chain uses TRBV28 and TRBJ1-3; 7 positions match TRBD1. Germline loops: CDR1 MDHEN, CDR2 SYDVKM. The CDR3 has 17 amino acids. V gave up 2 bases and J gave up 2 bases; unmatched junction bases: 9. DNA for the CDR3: TGTGCCAGCAGTTTACGGCCACAGGGGAGCCCTGGAAACACCATATATTTT. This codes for CASSLRPQGSPGNTIYF. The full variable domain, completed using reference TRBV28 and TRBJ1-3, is DVKVTQSSRYLVKRTGEKVFLECVQDMDHENMFWYRQDPGLGLRLIYFSYDVKMKEKGDIPEGYSVSREKKERFSLILESASTNQTSMYLCASSLRPQGSPGNTIYFGEGSWLTVV.

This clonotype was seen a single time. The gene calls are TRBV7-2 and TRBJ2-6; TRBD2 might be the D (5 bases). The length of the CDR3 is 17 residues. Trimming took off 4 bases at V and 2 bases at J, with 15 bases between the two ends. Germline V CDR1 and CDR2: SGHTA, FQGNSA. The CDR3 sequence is CASSSVSGIAGANVLTF. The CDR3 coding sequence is TGTGCCAGCAGCTCCGTATCCGGGATTGCTGGGGCCAACGTCCTGACTTTC.

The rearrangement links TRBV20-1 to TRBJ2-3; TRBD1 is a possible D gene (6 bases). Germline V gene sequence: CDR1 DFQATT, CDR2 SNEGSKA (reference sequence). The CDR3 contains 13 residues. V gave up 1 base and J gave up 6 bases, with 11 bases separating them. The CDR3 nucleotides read TGCAGTGCTAGAGCAACAGGGTGGGATACGCAGTATTTT. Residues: CSARATGWDTQYF.

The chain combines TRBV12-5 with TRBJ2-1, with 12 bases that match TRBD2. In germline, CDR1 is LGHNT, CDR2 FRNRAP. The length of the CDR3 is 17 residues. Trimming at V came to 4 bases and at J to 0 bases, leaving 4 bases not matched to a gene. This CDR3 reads CASGSGLAGASYNEQFF. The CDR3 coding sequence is TGTGCTAGTGGTTCGGGACTAGCGGGTGCCTCCTACAATGAGCAGTTCTTC. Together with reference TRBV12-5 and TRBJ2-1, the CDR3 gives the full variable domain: DARVTQTPRHKVTEMGQEVTMRCQPILGHNTVFWYRQTMMQGLELLAYFRNRAPLDDSGMPKDRFSAEMPDATLATLKIQPSEPRDSAVYFCASGSGLAGASYNEQFFGPGTRLTVL.

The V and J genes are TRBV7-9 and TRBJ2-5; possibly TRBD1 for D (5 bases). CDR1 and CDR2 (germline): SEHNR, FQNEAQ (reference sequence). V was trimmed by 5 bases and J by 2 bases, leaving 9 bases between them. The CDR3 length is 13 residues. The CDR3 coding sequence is TGTGCCAGCAGCCCGACAGCGCAAGAGACCCAGTACTTC. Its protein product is CASSPTAQETQYF.

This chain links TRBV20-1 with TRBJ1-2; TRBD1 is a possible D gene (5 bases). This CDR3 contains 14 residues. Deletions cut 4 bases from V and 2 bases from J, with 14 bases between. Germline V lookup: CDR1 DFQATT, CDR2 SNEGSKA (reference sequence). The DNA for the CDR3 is TGCAGTGCTATGAAAACCGGGACGAACTATGGCTACACCTTC. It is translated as CSAMKTGTNYGYTF.

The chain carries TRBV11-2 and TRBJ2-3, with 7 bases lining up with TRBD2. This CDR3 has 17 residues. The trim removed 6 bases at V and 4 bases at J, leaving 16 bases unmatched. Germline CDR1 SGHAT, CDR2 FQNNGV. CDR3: CASSRQGGLVAADTQYF. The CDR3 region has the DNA TGTGCCAGCAGTCGACAAGGAGGACTAGTTGCGGCAGATACGCAGTATTTT. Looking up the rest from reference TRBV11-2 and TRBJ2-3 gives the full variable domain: EAGVAQSPRYKIIEKRQSVAFWCNPISGHATLYWYQQILGQGPKLLIQFQNNGVVDDSQLPKDRFSAERLKGVDSTLKIQPAKLEDSAVYLCASSRQGGLVAADTQYFGPGTRLTVL.

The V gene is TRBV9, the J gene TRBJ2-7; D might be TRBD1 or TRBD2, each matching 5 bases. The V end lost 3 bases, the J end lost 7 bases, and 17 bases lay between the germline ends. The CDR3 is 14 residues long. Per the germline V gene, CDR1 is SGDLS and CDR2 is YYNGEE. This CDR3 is CASSAVQVPGEQYF. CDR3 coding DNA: TGTGCCAGCAGCGCCGTACAGGTGCCGGGGGAGCAGTACTTC.

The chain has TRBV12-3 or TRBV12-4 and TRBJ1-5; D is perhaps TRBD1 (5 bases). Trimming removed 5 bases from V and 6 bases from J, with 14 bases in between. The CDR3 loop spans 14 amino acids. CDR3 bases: TGTGCCAGCAGTAAGGGGCCGATGGCTCAGCCCCAGCATTTT. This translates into CASSKGPMAQPQHF.

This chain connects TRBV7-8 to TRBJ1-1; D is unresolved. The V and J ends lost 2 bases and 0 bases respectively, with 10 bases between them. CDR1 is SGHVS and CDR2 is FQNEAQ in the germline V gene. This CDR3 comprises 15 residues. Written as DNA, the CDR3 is TGTGCCAGCAGCTTAACAGAGTCAATGAACACTGAAGCTTTCTTT. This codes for CASSLTESMNTEAFF.

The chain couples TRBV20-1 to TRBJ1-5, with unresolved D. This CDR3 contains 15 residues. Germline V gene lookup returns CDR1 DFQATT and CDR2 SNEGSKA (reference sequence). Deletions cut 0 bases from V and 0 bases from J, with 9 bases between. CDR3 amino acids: CSARDYGPSNQPQHF. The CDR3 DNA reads TGCAGTGCTAGAGATTACGGTCCTAGCAATCAGCCCCAGCATTTT.

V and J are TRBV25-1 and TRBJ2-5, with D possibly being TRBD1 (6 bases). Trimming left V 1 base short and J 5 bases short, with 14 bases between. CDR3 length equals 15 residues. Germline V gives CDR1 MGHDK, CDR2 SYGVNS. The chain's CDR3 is CASSELTAGEETQYF. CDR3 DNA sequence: TGTGCCAGCAGTGAATTAACGGCAGGGGAGGAGACCCAGTACTTC.

The CDR3: CASSQQILAEQFF. The CDR3 DNA is TGCGCCAGCAGCCAGCAGATACTAGCCGAGCAGTTCTTC. The chain has TRBV4-1 and TRBJ2-1; D perhaps matches TRBD2 (6 bases). Deletions cut 3 bases from V and 10 bases from J, with 13 bases between. CDR1 and CDR2 (germline): MGHRA, YSYEKL. This CDR3 region has 13 residues.

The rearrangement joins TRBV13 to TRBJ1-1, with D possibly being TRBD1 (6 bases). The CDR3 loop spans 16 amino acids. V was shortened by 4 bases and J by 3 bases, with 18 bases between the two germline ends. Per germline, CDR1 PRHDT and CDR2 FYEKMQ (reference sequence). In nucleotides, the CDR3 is TGTGCCAGCAGCTCCGGCAGGGGCAGGGTATACACTGAAGCTTTCTTT. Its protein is CASSSGRGRVYTEAFF.

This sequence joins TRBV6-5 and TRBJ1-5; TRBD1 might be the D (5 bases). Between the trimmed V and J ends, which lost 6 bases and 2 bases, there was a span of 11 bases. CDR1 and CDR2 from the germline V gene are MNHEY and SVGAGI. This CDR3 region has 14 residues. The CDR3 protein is CASRDIAGNQPQHF. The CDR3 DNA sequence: TGTGCCAGCAGGGACATAGCCGGCAATCAGCCCCAGCATTTT.

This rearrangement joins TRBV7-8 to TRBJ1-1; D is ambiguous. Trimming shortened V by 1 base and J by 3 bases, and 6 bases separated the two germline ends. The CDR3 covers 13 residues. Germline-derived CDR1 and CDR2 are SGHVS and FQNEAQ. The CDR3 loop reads CASSLELHTEAFF. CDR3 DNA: TGTGCCAGCAGCTTAGAATTGCACACTGAAGCTTTCTTT.

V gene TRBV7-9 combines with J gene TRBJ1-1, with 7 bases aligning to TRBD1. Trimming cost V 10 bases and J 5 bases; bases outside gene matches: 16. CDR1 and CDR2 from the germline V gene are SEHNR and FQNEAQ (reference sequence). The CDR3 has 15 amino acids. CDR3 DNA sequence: TGTGCCACACTTTCAGGGGGAAGAAGAACAACTGAAGCTTTCTTT. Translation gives CATLSGGRRTTEAFF. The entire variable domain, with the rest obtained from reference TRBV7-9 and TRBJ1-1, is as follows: DTGVSQNPRHKITKRGQNVTFRCDPISEHNRLYWYRQTLGQGPEFLTYFQNEAQLEKSRLLSDRFSAERPKGSFSTLEIQRTEQGDSAMYLCATLSGGRRTTEAFFGQGTRLTVV.

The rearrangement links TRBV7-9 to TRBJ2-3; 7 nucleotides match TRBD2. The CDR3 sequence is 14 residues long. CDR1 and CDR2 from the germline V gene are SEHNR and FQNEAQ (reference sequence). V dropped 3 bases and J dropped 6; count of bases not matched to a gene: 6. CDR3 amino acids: CASSFTGGSDTQYF. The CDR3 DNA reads TGTGCCAGCAGCTTCACGGGAGGATCGGATACGCAGTATTTT.

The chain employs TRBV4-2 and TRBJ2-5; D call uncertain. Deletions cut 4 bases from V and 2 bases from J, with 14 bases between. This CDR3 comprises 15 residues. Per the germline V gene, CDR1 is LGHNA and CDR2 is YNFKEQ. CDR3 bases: TGTGCCAGCAGCCGCCGGGCGGCGGTTCAAGAGACCCAGTACTTC. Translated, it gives CASSRRAAVQETQYF.

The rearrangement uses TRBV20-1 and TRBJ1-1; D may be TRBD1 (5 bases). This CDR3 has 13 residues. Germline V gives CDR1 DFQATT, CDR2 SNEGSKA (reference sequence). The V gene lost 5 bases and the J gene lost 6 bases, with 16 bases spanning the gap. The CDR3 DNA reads TGCAGTGCTTGGGGCCGGGGCGCCCCTGAAGCTTTCTTT. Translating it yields CSAWGRGAPEAFF.

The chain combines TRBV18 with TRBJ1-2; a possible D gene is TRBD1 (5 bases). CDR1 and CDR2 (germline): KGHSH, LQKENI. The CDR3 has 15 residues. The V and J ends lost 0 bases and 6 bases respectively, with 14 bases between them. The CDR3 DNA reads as TGTGCCAGCTCACCACCAACGCCGGGGCGAGATGGCTACACCTTC. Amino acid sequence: CASSPPTPGRDGYTF.

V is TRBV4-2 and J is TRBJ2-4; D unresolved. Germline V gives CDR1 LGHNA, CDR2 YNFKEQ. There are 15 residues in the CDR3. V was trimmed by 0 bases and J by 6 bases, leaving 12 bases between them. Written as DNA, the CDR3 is TGTGCCAGCAGCCAAGAGTCCACGCGTGGAAACATTCAGTACTTC. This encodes CASSQESTRGNIQYF.

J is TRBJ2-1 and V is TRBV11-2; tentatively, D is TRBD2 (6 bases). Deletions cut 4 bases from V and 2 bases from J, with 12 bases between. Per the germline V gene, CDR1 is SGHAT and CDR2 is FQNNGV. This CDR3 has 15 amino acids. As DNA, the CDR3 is TGTGCCAGCAGCTCGGGAGCCAATCCCTACAATGAGCAGTTCTTC. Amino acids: CASSSGANPYNEQFF.

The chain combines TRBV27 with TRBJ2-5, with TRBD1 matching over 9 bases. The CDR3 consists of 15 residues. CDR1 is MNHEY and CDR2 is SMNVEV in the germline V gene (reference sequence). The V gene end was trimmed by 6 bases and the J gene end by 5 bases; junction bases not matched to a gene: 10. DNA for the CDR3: TGTGCCAGCAGCCAGACAGGGGGTTTTCTGGAGACCCAGTACTTC. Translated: CASSQTGGFLETQYF.

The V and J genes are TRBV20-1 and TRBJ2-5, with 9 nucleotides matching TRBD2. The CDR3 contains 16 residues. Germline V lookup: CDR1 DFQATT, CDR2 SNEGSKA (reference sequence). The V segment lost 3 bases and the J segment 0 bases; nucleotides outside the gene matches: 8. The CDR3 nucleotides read TGCAGTGCTAGTCACCCCCTAGCGGGGAACCAAGAGACCCAGTACTTC. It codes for CSASHPLAGNQETQYF.

The chain's CDR3 is CASSLALTGPGELFF. CDR3 sequence (DNA): TGTGCCAGCAGCTTGGCCCTGACAGGGCCCGGGGAGCTGTTTTTT. The chain carries TRBV5-8 and TRBJ2-2, with TRBD1 matching over 7 bases. The CDR3 is 15 amino acids. Germline V gives CDR1 SGHTS, CDR2 YDEGEE. Trimming at V came to 0 bases and at J to 6 bases, leaving 5 bases not matched to a gene.

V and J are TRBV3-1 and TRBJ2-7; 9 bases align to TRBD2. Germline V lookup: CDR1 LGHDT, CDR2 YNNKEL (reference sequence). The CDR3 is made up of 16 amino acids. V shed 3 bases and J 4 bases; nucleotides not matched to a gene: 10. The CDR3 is CASSHRLADPRYEQYF. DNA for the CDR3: TGTGCCAGCAGCCACCGACTAGCGGACCCCAGGTACGAGCAGTACTTC.

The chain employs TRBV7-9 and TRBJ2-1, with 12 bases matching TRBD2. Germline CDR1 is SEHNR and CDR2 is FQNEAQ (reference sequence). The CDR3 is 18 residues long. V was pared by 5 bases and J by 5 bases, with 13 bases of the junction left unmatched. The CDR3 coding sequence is TGTGCCAGCAGCGAACTAGCGGGGGGCCACTCTCTGGACAATGAGCAGTTCTTC. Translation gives CASSELAGGHSLDNEQFF.

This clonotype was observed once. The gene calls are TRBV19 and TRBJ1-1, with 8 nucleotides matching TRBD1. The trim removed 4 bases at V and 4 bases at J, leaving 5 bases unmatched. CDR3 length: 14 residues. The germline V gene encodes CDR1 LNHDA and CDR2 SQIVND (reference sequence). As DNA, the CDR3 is TGTGCCAGTAGTACCGAGGACAGGGCCACTGAAGCTTTCTTT. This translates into CASSTEDRATEAFF.

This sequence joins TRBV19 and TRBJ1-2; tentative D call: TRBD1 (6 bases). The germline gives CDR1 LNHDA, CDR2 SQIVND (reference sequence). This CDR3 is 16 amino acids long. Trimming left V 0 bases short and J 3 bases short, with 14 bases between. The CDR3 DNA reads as TGTGCCAGTAGTATAGATCGACAGGCGAGTGACTATGGCTACACCTTC. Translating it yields CASSIDRQASDYGYTF. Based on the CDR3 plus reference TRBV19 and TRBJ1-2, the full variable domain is DGGITQSPKYLFRKEGQNVTLSCEQNLNHDAMYWYRQDPGQGLRLIYYSQIVNDFQKGDIAEGYSVSREKKESFPLTVTSAQKNPTAFYLCASSIDRQASDYGYTFGSGTRLTVV.